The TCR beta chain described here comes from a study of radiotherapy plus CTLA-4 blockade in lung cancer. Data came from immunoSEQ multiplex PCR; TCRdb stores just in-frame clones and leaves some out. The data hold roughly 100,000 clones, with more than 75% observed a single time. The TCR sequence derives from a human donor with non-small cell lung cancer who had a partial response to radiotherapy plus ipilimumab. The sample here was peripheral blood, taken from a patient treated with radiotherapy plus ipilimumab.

CDR3 in amino acids: CASSWTGGTEAFF. CDR3 DNA: TGTGCCAGCAGCTGGACAGGGGGCACTGAAGCTTTCTTT. V and J are TRBV11-1 and TRBJ1-1; 10 nucleotides line up with TRBD1. This CDR3 spans 13 amino acids. The germline V gene encodes CDR1 SGHAT and CDR2 FQDESV (reference sequence). V shed 4 bases, J shed 4 bases, and the junction held 0 bases outside the gene matches.